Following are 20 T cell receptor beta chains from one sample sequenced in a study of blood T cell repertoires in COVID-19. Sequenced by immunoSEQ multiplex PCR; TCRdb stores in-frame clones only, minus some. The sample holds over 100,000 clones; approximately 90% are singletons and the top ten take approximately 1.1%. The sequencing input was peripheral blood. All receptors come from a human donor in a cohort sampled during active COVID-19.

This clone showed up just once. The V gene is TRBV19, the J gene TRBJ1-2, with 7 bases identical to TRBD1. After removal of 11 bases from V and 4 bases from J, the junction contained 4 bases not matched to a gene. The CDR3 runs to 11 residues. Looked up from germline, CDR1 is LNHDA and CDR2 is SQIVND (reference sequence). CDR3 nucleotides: TGTGCCGGACAGGATATCTATGGCTACACCTTC. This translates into CAGQDIYGYTF.

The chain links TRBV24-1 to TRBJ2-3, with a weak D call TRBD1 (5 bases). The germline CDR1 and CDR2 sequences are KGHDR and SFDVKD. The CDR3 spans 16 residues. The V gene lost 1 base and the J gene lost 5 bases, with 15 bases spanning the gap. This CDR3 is CATSDFGWAGQDTQYF. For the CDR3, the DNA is TGTGCCACCAGTGATTTCGGTTGGGCAGGGCAAGATACGCAGTATTTT.

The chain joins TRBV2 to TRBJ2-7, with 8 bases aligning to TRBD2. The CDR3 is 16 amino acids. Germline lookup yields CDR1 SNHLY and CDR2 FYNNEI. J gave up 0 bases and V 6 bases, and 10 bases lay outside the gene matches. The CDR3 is CASRRGWGTSSYEQYF. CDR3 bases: TGTGCCAGCAGGCGTGGATGGGGGACTAGCTCCTACGAGCAGTACTTC.

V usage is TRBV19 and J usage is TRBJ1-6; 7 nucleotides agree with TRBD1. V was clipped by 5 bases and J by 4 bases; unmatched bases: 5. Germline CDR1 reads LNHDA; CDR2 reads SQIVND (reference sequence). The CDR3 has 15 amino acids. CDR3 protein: CASSDWDSYNSPLHF. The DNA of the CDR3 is TGTGCCAGTAGTGATTGGGACAGTTATAATTCACCCCTCCACTTT.

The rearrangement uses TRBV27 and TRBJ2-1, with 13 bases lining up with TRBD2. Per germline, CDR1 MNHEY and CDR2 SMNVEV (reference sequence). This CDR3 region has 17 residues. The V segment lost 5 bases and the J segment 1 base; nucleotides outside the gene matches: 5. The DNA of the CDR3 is TGTGCCAGCAGTGTAACACTAGCGGGAGGGTCCTACAATGAGCAGTTCTTC. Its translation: CASSVTLAGGSYNEQFF.

The CDR3 loop is CASSQDSSYNEQFF. CDR3 nucleotides: TGTGCCAGCAGCCAAGACAGCTCCTACAATGAGCAGTTCTTC. The chain links TRBV14 to TRBJ2-1; D is undetermined. Trimming removed 0 bases at V and 0 bases at J, with 3 bases between. The length of the CDR3 is 14 residues. The V gene's germline CDR1 is SGHDN and CDR2 FVKESK.

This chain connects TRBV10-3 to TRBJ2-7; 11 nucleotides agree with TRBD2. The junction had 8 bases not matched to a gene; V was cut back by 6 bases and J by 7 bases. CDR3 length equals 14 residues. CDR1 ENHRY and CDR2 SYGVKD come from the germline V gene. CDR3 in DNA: TGTGCCATCAGCGATAGCGGGGGGGCGAGGGAGCAGTACTTC. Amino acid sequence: CAISDSGGAREQYF.

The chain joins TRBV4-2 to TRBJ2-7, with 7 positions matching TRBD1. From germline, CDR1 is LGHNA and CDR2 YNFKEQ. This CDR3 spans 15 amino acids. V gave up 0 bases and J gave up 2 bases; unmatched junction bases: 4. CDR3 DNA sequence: TGTGCCAGCAGCCAAGAACGGGACAGCGCCTACGAGCAGTACTTC. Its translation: CASSQERDSAYEQYF.

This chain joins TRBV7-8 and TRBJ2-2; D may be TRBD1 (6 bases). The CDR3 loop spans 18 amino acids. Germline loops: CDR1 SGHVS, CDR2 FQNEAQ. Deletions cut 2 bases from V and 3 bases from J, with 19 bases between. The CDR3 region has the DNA TGTGCCAGCAGCTTATTTCAGGGGAAAGAATTGGACACCGGGGAGCTGTTTTTT. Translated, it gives CASSLFQGKELDTGELFF.

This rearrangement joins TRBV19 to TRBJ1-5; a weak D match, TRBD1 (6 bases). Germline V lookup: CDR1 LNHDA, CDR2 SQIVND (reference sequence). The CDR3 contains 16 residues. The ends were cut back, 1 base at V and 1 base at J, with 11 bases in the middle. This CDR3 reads CASSIVRGASNQPQHF. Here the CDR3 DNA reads TGTGCCAGTAGTATAGTACGGGGGGCCAGCAATCAGCCCCAGCATTTT.

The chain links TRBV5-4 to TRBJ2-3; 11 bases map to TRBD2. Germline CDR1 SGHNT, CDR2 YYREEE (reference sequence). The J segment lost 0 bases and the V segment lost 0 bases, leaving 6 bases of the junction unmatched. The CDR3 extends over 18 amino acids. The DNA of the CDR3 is TGTGCCAGCAGCTTGGGAGGACTAGCGGGCCCGAGCACAGATACGCAGTATTTT. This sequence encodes CASSLGGLAGPSTDTQYF.

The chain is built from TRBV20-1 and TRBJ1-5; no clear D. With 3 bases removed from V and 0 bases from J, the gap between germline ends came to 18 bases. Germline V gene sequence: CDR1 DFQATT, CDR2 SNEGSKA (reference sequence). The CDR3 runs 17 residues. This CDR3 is CSASHPLLAGSNQPQHF. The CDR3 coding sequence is TGCAGTGCTAGTCACCCCCTGCTGGCAGGTAGCAATCAGCCCCAGCATTTT.

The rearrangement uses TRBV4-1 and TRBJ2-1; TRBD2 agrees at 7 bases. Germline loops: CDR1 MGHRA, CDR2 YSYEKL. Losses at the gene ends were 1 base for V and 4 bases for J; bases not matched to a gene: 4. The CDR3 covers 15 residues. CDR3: CASSQGASGYNEQFF. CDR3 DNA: TGCGCCAGCAGCCAAGGGGCTAGCGGATACAATGAGCAGTTCTTC.

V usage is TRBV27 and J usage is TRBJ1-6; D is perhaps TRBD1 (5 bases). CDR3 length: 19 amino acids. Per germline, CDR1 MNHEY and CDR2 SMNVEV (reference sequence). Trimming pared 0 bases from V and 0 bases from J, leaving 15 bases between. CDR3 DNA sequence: TGTGCCAGCAGTTTATCCACACCCGGGACTCTCTCCTATAATTCACCCCTCCACTTT. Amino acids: CASSLSTPGTLSYNSPLHF.

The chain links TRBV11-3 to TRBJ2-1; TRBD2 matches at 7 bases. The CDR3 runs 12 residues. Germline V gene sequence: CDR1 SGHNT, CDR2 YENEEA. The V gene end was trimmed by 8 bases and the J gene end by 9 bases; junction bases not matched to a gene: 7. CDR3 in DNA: TGTGCCAGCGGGGGGGGGAGGGGTGAGCAGTTCTTC. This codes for CASGGGRGEQFF. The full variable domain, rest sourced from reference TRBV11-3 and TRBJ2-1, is EAGVVQSPRYKIIEKKQPVAFWCNPISGHNTLYWYLQNLGQGPELLIRYENEEAVDDSQLPKDRFSAERLKGVDSTLKIQPAELGDSAVYLCASGGGRGEQFFGPGTRLTVL.

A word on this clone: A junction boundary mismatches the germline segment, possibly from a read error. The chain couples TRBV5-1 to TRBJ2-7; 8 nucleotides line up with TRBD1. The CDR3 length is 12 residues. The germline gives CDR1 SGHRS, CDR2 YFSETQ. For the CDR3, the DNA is TGCGCCAGCAGCTTCGCAGGGGGCCCGCAAAACTTC. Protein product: CASSFAGGPQNF.

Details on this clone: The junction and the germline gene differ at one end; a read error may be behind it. The CDR3 protein is CASSERFSPGGLFF. CDR3 DNA: TGCGCCAGCAGCGAGCGGTTCTCCCCCGGGGGGCTGTTTTTT. The V call is TRBV5-1, the J call TRBJ2-2; TRBD2 is a possible D gene (6 bases). In germline, CDR1 is SGHRS, CDR2 YFSETQ. The CDR3 runs 14 residues.

The CDR3 bases are TGTGCCAGCAACCAAGGGGACAGTGTGAATGAAAAACTGTTTTTT. Its translation is CASNQGDSVNEKLFF. The chain is built from TRBV7-9 and TRBJ1-4; 7 nucleotides align to TRBD1. The germline V gene encodes CDR1 SEHNR and CDR2 FQNEAQ (reference sequence). This CDR3 has 15 amino acids. The trim removed 7 bases at V and 5 bases at J, leaving 10 bases unmatched.

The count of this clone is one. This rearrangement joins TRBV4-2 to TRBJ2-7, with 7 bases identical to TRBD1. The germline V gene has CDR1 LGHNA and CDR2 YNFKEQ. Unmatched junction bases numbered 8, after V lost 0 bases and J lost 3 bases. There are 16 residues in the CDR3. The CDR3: CASSQDQTRQGYEQYF. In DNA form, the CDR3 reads TGTGCCAGCAGCCAAGACCAAACTCGACAGGGCTACGAGCAGTACTTC.

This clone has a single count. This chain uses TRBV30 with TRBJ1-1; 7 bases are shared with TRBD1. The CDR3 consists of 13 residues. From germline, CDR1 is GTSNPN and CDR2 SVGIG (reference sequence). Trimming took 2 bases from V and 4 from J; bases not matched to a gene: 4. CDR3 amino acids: CAWSLRQGTEAFF. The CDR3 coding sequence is TGTGCCTGGAGTCTCCGACAGGGCACTGAAGCTTTCTTT.